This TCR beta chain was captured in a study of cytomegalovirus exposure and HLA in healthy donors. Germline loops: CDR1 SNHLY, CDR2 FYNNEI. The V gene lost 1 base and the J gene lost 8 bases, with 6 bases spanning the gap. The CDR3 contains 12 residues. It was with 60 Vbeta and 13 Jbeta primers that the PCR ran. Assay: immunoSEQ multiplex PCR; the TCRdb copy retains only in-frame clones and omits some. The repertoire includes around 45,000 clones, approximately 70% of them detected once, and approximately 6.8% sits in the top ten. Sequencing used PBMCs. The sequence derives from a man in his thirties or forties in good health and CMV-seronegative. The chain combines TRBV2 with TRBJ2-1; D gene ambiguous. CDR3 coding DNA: TGTGCCAGCAGTGAAGGGCTAGATGAGCAGTTCTTC. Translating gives CASSEGLDEQFF.